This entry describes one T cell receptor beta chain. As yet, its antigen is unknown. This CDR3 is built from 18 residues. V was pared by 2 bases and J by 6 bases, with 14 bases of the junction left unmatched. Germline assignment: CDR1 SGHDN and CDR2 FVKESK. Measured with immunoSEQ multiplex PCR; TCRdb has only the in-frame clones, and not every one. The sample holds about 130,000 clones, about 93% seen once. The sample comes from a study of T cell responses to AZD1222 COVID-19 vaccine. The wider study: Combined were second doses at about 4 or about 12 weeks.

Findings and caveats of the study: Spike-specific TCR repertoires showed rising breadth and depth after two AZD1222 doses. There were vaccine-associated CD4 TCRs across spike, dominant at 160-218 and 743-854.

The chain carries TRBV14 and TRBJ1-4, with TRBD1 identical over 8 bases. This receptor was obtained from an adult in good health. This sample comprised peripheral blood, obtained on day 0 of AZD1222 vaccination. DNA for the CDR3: TGTGCCAGCAGCCAATCGAAAAGGCAGGGGGCGGAGGATGAAAAACTGTTTTTT. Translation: CASSQSKRQGAEDEKLFF.